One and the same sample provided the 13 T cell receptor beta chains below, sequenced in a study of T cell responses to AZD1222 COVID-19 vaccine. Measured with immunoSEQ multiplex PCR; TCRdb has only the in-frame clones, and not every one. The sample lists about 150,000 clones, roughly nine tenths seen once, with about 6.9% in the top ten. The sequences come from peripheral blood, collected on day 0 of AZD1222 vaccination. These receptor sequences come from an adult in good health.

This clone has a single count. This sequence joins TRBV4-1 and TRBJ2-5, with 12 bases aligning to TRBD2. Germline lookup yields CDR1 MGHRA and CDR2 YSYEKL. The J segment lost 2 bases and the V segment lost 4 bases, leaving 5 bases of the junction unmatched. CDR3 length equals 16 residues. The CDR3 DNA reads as TGCGCCAGCAGCCGCCTAGCGGGGGGGTCTCAAGAGACCCAGTACTTC. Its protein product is CASSRLAGGSQETQYF.

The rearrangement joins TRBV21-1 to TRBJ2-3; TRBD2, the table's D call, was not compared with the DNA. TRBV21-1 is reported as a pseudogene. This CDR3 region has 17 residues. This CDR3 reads CASTGTSGGAEADTQYF. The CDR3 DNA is TGTGCCAGCACCGGAACTAGCGGGGGGGCCGAGGCAGATACGCAGTATTTT.

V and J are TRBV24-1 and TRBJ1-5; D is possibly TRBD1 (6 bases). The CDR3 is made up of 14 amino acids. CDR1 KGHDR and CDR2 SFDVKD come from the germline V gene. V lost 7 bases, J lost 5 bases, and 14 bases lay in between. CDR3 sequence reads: CATRDWGPDQPQHF. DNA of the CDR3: TGTGCCACCAGGGACTGGGGGCCGGATCAGCCCCAGCATTTT.

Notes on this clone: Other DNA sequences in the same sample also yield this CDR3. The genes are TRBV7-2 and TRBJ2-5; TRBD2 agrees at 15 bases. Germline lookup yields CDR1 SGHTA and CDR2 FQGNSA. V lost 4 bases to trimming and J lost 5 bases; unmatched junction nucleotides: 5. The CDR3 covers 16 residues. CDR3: CASSSGLAGGQETQYF. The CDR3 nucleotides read TGTGCCAGCAGCTCGGGACTAGCGGGGGGCCAGGAGACCCAGTACTTC.

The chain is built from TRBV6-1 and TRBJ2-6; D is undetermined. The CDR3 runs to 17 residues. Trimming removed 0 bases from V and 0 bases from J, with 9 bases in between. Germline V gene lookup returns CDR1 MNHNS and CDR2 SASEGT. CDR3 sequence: CASSEARRRSGANVLTF. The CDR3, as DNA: TGTGCCAGCAGTGAAGCGCGCCGGCGCTCTGGGGCCAACGTCCTGACTTTC.

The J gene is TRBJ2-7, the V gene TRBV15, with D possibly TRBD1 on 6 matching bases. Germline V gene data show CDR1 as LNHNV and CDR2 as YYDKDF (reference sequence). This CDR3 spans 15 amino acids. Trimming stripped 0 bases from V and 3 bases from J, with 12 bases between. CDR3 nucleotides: TGTGCCACCAGCAGAGATCGCGGACAGATCTACGAGCAGTACGTC. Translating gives CATSRDRGQIYEQYV.

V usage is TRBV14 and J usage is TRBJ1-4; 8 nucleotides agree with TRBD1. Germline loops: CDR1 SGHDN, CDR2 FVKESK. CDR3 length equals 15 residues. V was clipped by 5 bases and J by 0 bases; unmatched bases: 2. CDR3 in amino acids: CASSAQGATNEKLFF. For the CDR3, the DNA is TGTGCCAGCAGCGCACAGGGGGCAACTAATGAAAAACTGTTTTTT.

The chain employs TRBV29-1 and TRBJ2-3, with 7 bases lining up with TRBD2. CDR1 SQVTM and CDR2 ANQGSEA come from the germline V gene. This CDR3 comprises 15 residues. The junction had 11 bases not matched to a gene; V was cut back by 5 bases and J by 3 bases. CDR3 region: CSVSRGVGRTDTQYF. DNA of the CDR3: TGCAGCGTTTCTCGGGGGGTAGGTAGGACAGATACGCAGTATTTT.

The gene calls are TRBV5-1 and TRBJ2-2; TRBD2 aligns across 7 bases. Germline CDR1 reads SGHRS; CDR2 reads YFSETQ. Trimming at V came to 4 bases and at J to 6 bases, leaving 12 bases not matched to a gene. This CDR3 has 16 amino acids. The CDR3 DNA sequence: TGCGCCAGCAGCCCCCGGGACCGGGAGGACCCCGGGGAGCTGTTTTTT. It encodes CASSPRDREDPGELFF.

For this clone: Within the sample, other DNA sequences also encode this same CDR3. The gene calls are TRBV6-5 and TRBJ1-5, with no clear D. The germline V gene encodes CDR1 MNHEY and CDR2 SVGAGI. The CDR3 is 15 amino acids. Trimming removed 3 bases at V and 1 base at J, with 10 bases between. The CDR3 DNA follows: TGTGCCAGCAGTTATTCCGCCGGAAGCAATCAGCCCCAGCATTTT. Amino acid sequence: CASSYSAGSNQPQHF.

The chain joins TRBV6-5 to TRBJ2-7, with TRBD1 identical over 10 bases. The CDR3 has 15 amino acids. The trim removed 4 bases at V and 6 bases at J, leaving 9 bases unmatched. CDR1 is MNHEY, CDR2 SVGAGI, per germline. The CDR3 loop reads CASSFYRDRGSEQYF. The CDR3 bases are TGTGCCAGCAGTTTTTACCGGGACAGGGGTTCCGAGCAGTACTTC.

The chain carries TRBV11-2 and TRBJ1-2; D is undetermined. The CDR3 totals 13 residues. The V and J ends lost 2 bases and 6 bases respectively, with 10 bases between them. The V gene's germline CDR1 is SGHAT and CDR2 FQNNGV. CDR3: CASSLWGQDGYTF. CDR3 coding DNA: TGTGCCAGCAGCTTATGGGGTCAGGATGGCTACACCTTC.

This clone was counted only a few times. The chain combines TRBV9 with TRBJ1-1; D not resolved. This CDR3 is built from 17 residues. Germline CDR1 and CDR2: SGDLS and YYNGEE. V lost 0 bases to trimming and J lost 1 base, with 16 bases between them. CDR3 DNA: TGTGCCAGCAGCGTAGTAATGCTGGTTCCTGGGAACACTGAAGCTTTCTTT. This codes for CASSVVMLVPGNTEAFF.